The entry below describes one TCR beta chain. This clone was counted once. The antigen it binds to is not known. Per-base qualities were not stored, and no clone one base away is much larger. Measured from the cysteine to the phenylalanine, the CDR3 is 14 residues long. Only the CDR3 DNA is retained, 42 bases long and in frame from the first base. The germline V gene (reference sequence) yields LNHDA for CDR1 and SQIVND for CDR2. Trimming leaves V shorter by 4 bases and J shorter by 1 base, with the junction holding 4 bases beyond the gene matches. TCRbeta CDR3 regions were amplified from genomic DNA by means of the immunoSEQ Assay, a bias-controlled multiplex PCR. From the authors' description of their analysis: The number of nucleated cells in each sample was estimated from the amplification of reference gene primers within the assay. Sequence reads were collapsed and filtered to measure the absolute abundance of every unique TCRbeta CDR3 rearrangement. Productive Simpson clonality was computed per sample as the square root of Simpson's diversity index over productive rearrangements. Not all clones reach the TCRdb copy of this immuneACCESS table, which keeps in-frame sequences only. Checked studies attribute under half of the gap to unresolved V genes and leave the rest unexplained. Clone size and the V and J calls come from that table; the DNA yielded D and trimming. The sample table lists about 150,000 clones, more than 70% of them with a count of one. Clones ranked in the top ten supply around 1.5% of the sample.

This record comes from a study of blood T cell repertoires in COVID-19 (TCRdb year 2020). The study in broad terms: Samples covering the acute and convalescent phases of COVID-19 were provided by collaborators in the United States, Italy and Spain. The repertoires were made available in a free public database intended to serve as a resource for research on the immune response to SARS-CoV-2. Nearly every sample came with metadata listing a de-identified subject ID, COVID-19 status, age in years and sex. The dataset comprised deeply sampled blood TCRbeta repertoires from subjects exposed to, actively infected with, or recovered from COVID-19. The samples were drawn from the first 160 participants of the ongoing ImmuneRACE study and from 950 to 1,500 subjects provided by 6 global collaborators. HLA class I and class II types, where available, came from metadata supplied by the sample provider rather than from assay-based typing. The material from the prospective study consisted of cDNA or gDNA derived from T cells, B-cell-depleted T cells, or PBMCs.

Overall study outcomes, separate from this receptor: The quantity of clinical and demographic metadata differed by source and by participant and was supplied without curation.

The collaborating institutions used their own protocols to collect whole blood in K2EDTA tubes. For TCRbeta analysis, collaborators shipped samples in one of three forms: frozen whole blood, isolated PBMCs, or DNA extracted from either of those sample types. The sequencing input was peripheral blood. The rearrangement joined TRBV19 to TRBJ2-7; 7 junctional bases match TRBD1. The clonotype comes from a human donor in a cohort sampled during active COVID-19. The bases are TGTGCCAGTAGTAGACAGGGTCGGTCCTACGAGCAGTACTTC. This is translated as CASSRQGRSYEQYF. Beyond the CDR3, the reference TRBV19 and TRBJ2-7 genes provide the residues; the full variable domain reads: DGGITQSPKYLFRKEGQNVTLSCEQNLNHDAMYWYRQDPGQGLRLIYYSQIVNDFQKGDIAEGYSVSREKKESFPLTVTSAQKNPTAFYLCASSRQGRSYEQYFGPGTRLTVT.